The clone carrying this T cell receptor (beta chain) was detected only a few times. The antigen is not known. Beta-chain TCR CDR3 regions were amplified from RNA transcripts. The first-round RT-PCR employed HTBI primers together with the Qiagen OneStep RT-PCR kit. A multiplex PCR was then performed as the second round. MiXCR, run by TCRdb on the multiplex PCR reads, gives a single entry per CDR3 protein. The sample contains about 160,000 distinct CDR3 sequences, around two fifths of which appear only once. V was pared by 3 bases and J by 4 bases, with 12 bases between. Germline V lookup: CDR1 MDHEN, CDR2 SYDVKM. The CDR3 length is 14 residues. These data come from a study of Graves' ophthalmopathy and Graves' hyperthyroidism. Study-wide results and limits: Prediction of ophthalmopathy progression reached about 71% sensitivity and approximately 74% specificity.

The genes are TRBV28 and TRBJ1-1; D may be TRBD1 (5 bases). This sequence was found in a woman aged 40 to 50 with Graves' ophthalmopathy. The sequenced sample consisted of peripheral blood. CDR3 loop: CASSLGVKRTEAFF. Written as DNA, the CDR3 is TGTGCCAGCAGTTTGGGGGTGAAGCGCACTGAAGCTTTCTTT.